The 14 T cell receptor beta chains listed next were all sequenced from one sample in a study of blood T cell repertoires in COVID-19. The assay was immunoSEQ multiplex PCR, and TCRdb's table has in-frame clones only and misses some. The sample shows around 480,000 clones, around 88% of them seen only once. Sequencing input: peripheral blood. Receptors originate from a woman aged 45 to 65 with COVID-19, enrolled during active disease.

V is TRBV6-5 and J is TRBJ2-7; D might be TRBD1 (6 bases). The CDR3 length is 12 residues. V lost 6 bases to trimming and J lost 6 bases, with 12 bases between them. CDR1 is MNHEY and CDR2 is SVGAGI in the germline V gene. Here the CDR3 reads CASRNAGAEQYF. The CDR3 nucleotides are TGTGCCAGCAGAAATGCAGGGGCCGAGCAGTACTTC.

The chain is built from TRBV6-5 and TRBJ2-1; D is possibly TRBD2 (6 bases). The CDR3 contains 12 residues. The V and J ends lost 5 bases and 9 bases respectively, with 11 bases between them. In germline, CDR1 is MNHEY, CDR2 SVGAGI. CDR3 in DNA: TGTGCCAGCAGTCCGGGGCGGGGTGAGCAGTTCTTC. Its protein product is CASSPGRGEQFF.

The chain is built from TRBV15 and TRBJ2-3, with TRBD1 matching over 7 bases. This CDR3 comprises 13 residues. CDR1 and CDR2 (germline): LNHNV, YYDKDF (reference sequence). J gave up 2 bases and V 8 bases, and 4 bases lay outside the gene matches. As DNA, the CDR3 is TGTGCCACCGCAGACAGGGCCACAGATACGCAGTATTTT. Its protein is CATADRATDTQYF.

V is TRBV7-9 and J is TRBJ1-2, with D possibly being TRBD1 (5 bases). The germline V gene encodes CDR1 SEHNR and CDR2 FQNEAQ (reference sequence). Trimming cost V 5 bases and J 5 bases, with 9 bases left between them. CDR3 length equals 12 residues. As DNA, the CDR3 is TGTGCCAGCAGCCCAACAGGATATGGCTACACCTTC. Its translation: CASSPTGYGYTF. Based on the CDR3 plus reference TRBV7-9 and TRBJ1-2, the full variable domain is DTGVSQNPRHKITKRGQNVTFRCDPISEHNRLYWYRQTLGQGPEFLTYFQNEAQLEKSRLLSDRFSAERPKGSFSTLEIQRTEQGDSAMYLCASSPTGYGYTFGSGTRLTVV.

The chain carries TRBV30 and TRBJ2-2; TRBD1 agrees at 9 bases. V was clipped by 0 bases and J by 3 bases; unmatched bases: 8. Germline-derived CDR1 and CDR2 are GTSNPN and SVGIG (reference sequence). CDR3 length equals 17 residues. In DNA, the CDR3 is TGTGCCTGGAGTGTAAATAGACAGGGGGGGTACACCGGGGAGCTGTTTTTT. Translating gives CAWSVNRQGGYTGELFF. Drawing the rest from reference TRBV30 and TRBJ2-2, the complete variable domain is SQTIHQWPATLVQPVGSPLSLECTVEGTSNPNLYWYRQAAGRGLQLLFYSVGIGQISSEVPQNLSASRPQDRQFILSSKKLLLSDSGFYLCAWSVNRQGGYTGELFFGEGSRLTVL.

The CDR3 sequence is CASSLNYNNEQFF. The CDR3 DNA is TGTGCCAGCAGCTTGAACTACAACAATGAGCAGTTCTTC. The V and J genes are TRBV7-2 and TRBJ2-1, with D unresolved. V was shortened by 3 bases and J by 5 bases, with 8 bases between the two germline ends. CDR1 is SGHTA, CDR2 FQGNSA, per germline. The CDR3 has 13 residues.

The rearrangement joins TRBV24-1 to TRBJ2-3, with TRBD1 matching over 7 bases. The CDR3 consists of 13 residues. Trimming took 7 bases from V and 6 from J; bases not matched to a gene: 6. Germline CDR1 KGHDR, CDR2 SFDVKD. This CDR3 is CATRTTGDDTQYF. Here the CDR3 DNA reads TGTGCCACCAGAACTACAGGGGACGATACGCAGTATTTT.

This chain connects TRBV9 to TRBJ1-1, with 8 bases lining up with TRBD1. Germline assignment: CDR1 SGDLS and CDR2 YYNGEE. Losses at the gene ends were 4 bases for V and 5 bases for J; bases not matched to a gene: 10. The CDR3 spans 15 residues. The CDR3 nucleotides read TGTGCCAGCAGCCCCAGGACAGGGCAAGGTACTGAAGCTTTCTTT. Its protein product is CASSPRTGQGTEAFF. Filled out from reference TRBV9 and TRBJ1-1, the complete variable domain reads DSGVTQTPKHLITATGQRVTLRCSPRSGDLSVYWYQQSLDQGLQFLIQYYNGEERAKGNILERFSAQQFPDLHSELNLSSLELGDSALYFCASSPRTGQGTEAFFGQGTRLTVV.

The V call is TRBV2, the J call TRBJ1-1; D might be TRBD1 (5 bases). The CDR3 runs to 13 residues. V lost 5 bases to trimming and J lost 0 bases, with 7 bases between them. Germline V gives CDR1 SNHLY, CDR2 FYNNEI. CDR3 in DNA: TGTGCCAGCAGTTGGGGCTTGAACACTGAAGCTTTCTTT. This gives the protein CASSWGLNTEAFF.

The chain employs TRBV10-3 and TRBJ1-1; D remains ambiguous. This CDR3 has 13 amino acids. V was cut by 4 bases and J by 2 bases, with 8 bases left in between. Germline V CDR1 and CDR2: ENHRY, SYGVKD. The CDR3 nucleotides are TGTGCCATCAGTGGAGGAGGTAACACTGAAGCTTTCTTT. The encoded protein is CAISGGGNTEAFF.

The chain is built from TRBV19 and TRBJ2-1; 10 nucleotides agree with TRBD1. The CDR3 loop spans 13 amino acids. V lost 10 bases to trimming and J lost 8 bases; unmatched junction nucleotides: 8. Germline CDR1 and CDR2: LNHDA and SQIVND (reference sequence). The CDR3 is CATRDRGRDEQFF. CDR3 sequence (DNA): TGTGCCACCCGGGACAGGGGAAGGGATGAGCAGTTCTTC.

The chain has TRBV3-1 (or the pseudogene TRBV3-2) and TRBJ1-1; tentatively, D is TRBD1 (5 bases). Trimming took off 3 bases at V and 4 bases at J, with 15 bases between the two ends. The germline V gene has CDR1 LGHDT and CDR2 YNNKEL (reference sequence). CDR3 length equals 15 residues. CDR3: CASSQVWQGGTEAFF. CDR3 DNA: TGTGCCAGCAGCCAGGTGTGGCAGGGTGGCACTGAAGCTTTCTTT.

The chain recombines TRBV7-9 with TRBJ2-7; unclear D gene. This CDR3 has 12 residues. V lost 5 bases to trimming and J lost 3 bases, with 8 bases between them. Germline values: CDR1 SEHNR, CDR2 FQNEAQ (reference sequence). CDR3 protein: CASSPAVYEQYF. The CDR3 DNA reads as TGTGCCAGCAGCCCCGCAGTCTACGAGCAGTACTTC. Full variable domain (rest looked up from reference TRBV7-9 and TRBJ2-7): DTGVSQNPRHKITKRGQNVTFRCDPISEHNRLYWYRQTLGQGPEFLTYFQNEAQLEKSRLLSDRFSAERPKGSFSTLEIQRTEQGDSAMYLCASSPAVYEQYFGPGTRLTVT.

The chain is built from TRBV11-2 and TRBJ2-3, with D unresolved. The germline V gene has CDR1 SGHAT and CDR2 FQNNGV. The ends were cut back, 4 bases at V and 5 bases at J, with 19 bases in the middle. The CDR3 loop spans 16 amino acids. As DNA, the CDR3 is TGTGCCAGCAGCTCCGCGAGTTCCTCCTTCCAAGATACGCAGTATTTT. Its translation is CASSSASSSFQDTQYF.